This TCR beta chain was sequenced during a study of CD8+CD57+ T cells in acquired aplastic anemia. The wider study: Mean DNA quantity obtained from sorted CD4+ and CD8+ cells was 3.2 ug. Sequencing produced an average of approximately 11 million reads per healthy donor for CD4+ cells.

Findings of the study overall: Found in both controls and patients were 25 to 35 CD8+ CDR3 sequences. CD8+ Simpson's diversity in patients was not significantly different from that in controls.

This clonotype was recorded many times. Its antigen is undetermined. Genomic DNA acted as the template from which TCR beta VDJ combination and CDR3 sequence profiling were carried out. TCRdb ran MiXCR on the reads and lists one entry per CDR3 protein. The sample carries about 210,000 distinct CDR3 sequences, roughly 35% recorded once. What was sequenced was sorted CD4+, CD8+, or CD8+CD57+ T cells (not recorded which) from PBMCs. This receptor was identified in a human donor in good health, serving as a control.

Here the CDR3 reads CASSEGVTGGYEQYF. In nucleotides, the CDR3 is TGTGCCAGCAGTGAAGGGGTGACAGGGGGTTACGAGCAGTACTTC. The J gene is TRBJ2-7, the V gene TRBV6-1, with 9 bases fitting TRBD1. In germline, CDR1 is MNHNS, CDR2 SASEGT. This CDR3 has 15 amino acids. Trimming took 1 base from V and 4 from J; bases not matched to a gene: 5.